The rows below give T cell receptor beta chains drawn from one sample of a study of identifying expanded T cells in peripheral blood. Sequencing used immunoSEQ multiplex PCR; TCRdb keeps in-frame clones, though not all of them. The table shows around 100,000 clones, with around 89% occurring only once. The sample comprised blood. The receptors derive from a person aged 18-70 years in good health. The CDR3 runs from the conserved cysteine through the conserved F or W. The D gene is left open where the match is weak. Some rows mark clone size as missing; the rest say once, few, many or name a class of expanded clone.

V gene	D gene	J gene	clone size	CDR3 protein	CDR3 DNA
TRBV28	TRBD1	TRBJ2-1	NA	CASSSGGAYNEQFF	TGTGCCAGCAGTTCAGGGGGCGCGTACAATGAGCAGTTCTTC
TRBV11-2	NA	TRBJ2-5	NA	CASSLSLGGETQYF	TGTGCCAGCAGTCTAAGTCTTGGCGGAGAGACCCAGTACTTC
TRBV6-5	NA	TRBJ1-3	NA	CASAIRDKLHHTIYF	TGTGCCAGCGCTATCCGGGACAAACTTCACCACACCATATATTTT
TRBV30	NA	TRBJ2-5	NA	CAWSVLGETQYF	TGTGCCTGGAGTGTCTTGGGGGAGACCCAGTACTTC
TRBV6-6	NA	TRBJ1-1	NA	CASRLIRGTEAFF	TGTGCCAGCAGGCTTATACGGGGAACTGAAGCTTTCTTT
TRBV4-1	NA	TRBJ2-3	NA	CASSQEGAFFADTQYF	TGCGCCAGCAGCCAAGAGGGGGCCTTCTTTGCAGATACGCAGTATTTT
TRBV4-1	TRBD2	TRBJ2-5	NA	CASSLGLAGSETQYF	TGCGCCAGCAGCCTTGGACTAGCGGGATCTGAGACCCAGTACTTC
TRBV5-4	TRBD1	TRBJ1-2	NA	CASSLETTGTGGFGYTF	TGTGCCAGCAGCTTGGAGACTACCGGGACAGGGGGCTTTGGCTACACCTTC
TRBV11-2	TRBD2	TRBJ2-5	NA	CASSLDPSGAETQYF	TGTGCCAGCAGCTTAGATCCTAGCGGGGCCGAGACCCAGTACTTC
TRBV4-1	NA	TRBJ2-5	NA	CASSQESDSLQETQYF	TGCGCCAGCAGCCAAGAGAGTGACAGCCTACAAGAGACCCAGTACTTC
TRBV20-1	NA	TRBJ2-1	NA	CSATSGDPFF	TGCAGTGCTACTTCAGGGGACCCGTTCTTC
TRBV5-1	NA	TRBJ1-2	NA	CASSLVATNYGYTF	TGCGCCAGCAGCTTGGTTGCGACTAACTATGGCTACACCTTC
TRBV5-5	NA	TRBJ1-2	NA	CASSLAPGNYGYTF	TGTGCCAGCAGCTTGGCCCCGGGGAACTATGGCTACACCTTC
TRBV7-2	NA	TRBJ1-5	NA	CASSPRGHAVNQPQHF	TGTGCCAGCAGCCCACGGGGACACGCCGTCAATCAGCCCCAGCATTTT
TRBV25-1	NA	TRBJ2-1	NA	CASEGGAVDFNEQFF	TGTGCCAGCGAGGGGGGAGCGGTAGATTTCAATGAGCAGTTCTTC
TRBV7-2	NA	TRBJ2-3	NA	CASSPHQGTDTQYF	TGTGCCAGCAGCCCGCATCAGGGCACAGATACGCAGTATTTT
TRBV4-2	NA	TRBJ2-1	NA	CASSREPYNEQFF	TGTGCCAGCAGCCGCGAGCCGTACAATGAGCAGTTCTTC
TRBV9	NA	TRBJ2-5	NA	CASSVGPSDKETQYF	TGTGCCAGCAGCGTAGGCCCATCGGACAAAGAGACCCAGTACTTC
TRBV5-5	NA	TRBJ1-5	NA	CASSLLGDSNQPQHF	TGTGCCAGCAGCTTGTTAGGGGACAGCAATCAGCCCCAGCATTTT
TRBV19	NA	TRBJ1-1	once	CASSIGDLLTEAFF	TGTGCCAGTAGTATAGGGGATCTCCTAACTGAAGCTTTCTTT
TRBV27	NA	TRBJ2-3	NA	CASGPPWGGPDTQYF	TGTGCCAGCGGCCCTCCTTGGGGGGGCCCAGATACGCAGTATTTT
TRBV12-1	NA	TRBJ2-1	NA	CASTSGGSSYNEQFF	TGTGCCAGCACCTCAGGGGGCAGCTCCTACAATGAGCAGTTCTTC
TRBV19	NA	TRBJ1-4	NA	CASTGTVDEKLFF	TGTGCCAGTACCGGGACGGTTGATGAAAAACTGTTTTTT
TRBV5-4	NA	TRBJ1-6	NA	CASSRDLLSSYNSPLHF	TGTGCCAGCAGCAGGGACTTGCTGAGCTCCTATAATTCACCCCTCCACTTT
TRBV7-8	NA	TRBJ1-6	NA	CASSLAPKGFWNSPLHF	TGTGCCAGCAGCTTAGCCCCGAAAGGATTTTGGAATTCACCCCTCCACTTT
TRBV4-1	NA	TRBJ2-3	NA	CASSQDPQGTLDTQYF	TGCGCCAGCAGCCAAGATCCCCAGGGAACCCTGGATACGCAGTATTTT
TRBV7-9	NA	TRBJ2-5	NA	CASSLASEETQYF	TGTGCCAGCAGCTTAGCCTCTGAAGAGACCCAGTACTTC